This T cell receptor beta chain was sequenced during a study of T-cell memory formation after mild COVID-19 (dated by TCRdb to the early 2020s). Regarding the study in general: TCR sequence clusters from the two donors were found to be largely donor specific. The cohort comprised two young, previously healthy adult volunteers, one female and one male. In two donors, T-cell clones that expanded and contracted after mild COVID-19 were tracked by sequencing TCRalpha and TCRbeta repertoires over time.

Overall results and qualifications from the work: The study covered only a couple of mild cases, and larger cohorts including severe cases with pre-infection samples were considered necessary. Some responding clones were detected in pre-infection memory, which suggested that pre-existing cross-reactive memory T cells had joined the SARS-CoV-2 response. Contracting CD4+ clones turned up mainly in the CM and EM memory subsets, whereas EMRA was where CD8+ clones were enriched. Balanced CD4/CD8 phenotypes were observed for clones contracting from day 15 to 85, whereas a bias towards CD4+ was observed for a second wave of clones expanding from day 15 to 37. SARS-CoV-2 specificity of the second-wave clones peaking on day 37 was not confirmed.

PBMCs were isolated by Ficoll-Paque density gradient centrifugation. In regard to this clonotype: The antigen it binds to is not known. No much larger clonotype is one base removed from it; base qualities were not supplied.

CDR3 length: 14 amino acids, cysteine to phenylalanine. Just the 42-base CDR3 DNA is kept, in frame starting at base 1. The V end loses 3 bases and the J end loses 5 bases, and a stretch of 8 bases separates them. In the germline V gene (reference sequence), CDR1 corresponds to MNHNY and CDR2 to SVGAGI. TCRdb shows the sequencer as Illumina NovaSeq 6000. TCRalpha and TCRbeta cDNA libraries were built by 5'RACE with constant-segment primers, adding sample barcodes and unique molecular identifiers. Trizol reagent was used to extract RNA from every sample. Library amplification was performed in two PCR steps, and a second sample barcode and Illumina TruSeq adapters were introduced in the second step. Sequencing of libraries was performed on an Illumina NovaSeq with 2 x 150 bp paired-end reads. Processing in the source paper ran as follows. The reads were demultiplexed and collapsed into UMI-guided consensus sequences using migec v1.2.7. Using mixcr v2.1.11, UMI consensuses were aligned to TRA and TRB V and J templates and then assembled into clonotypes. Clonotypes were classified as expanded or contracted when called significant by both edgeR and NoisET, with noise models trained on biological replicates. For edgeR calls, the thresholds were a false discovery rate-adjusted p below 0.01 and a log2 fold-change of 1. As an exploratory analysis of dynamics, max-normalized trajectories of the 1000 most abundant clonotypes were examined with PCA combined with hierarchical clustering. Each responding clone was given a CD4 or CD8 phenotype based on the CD4+ and CD8+ repertoires, which had been sequenced separately. The public reads were run again by TCRdb, first through fastp at Q25 and then through MiXCR, and only productive beta chains were kept. Here each entry gathers all rows of one CDR3 protein and keeps the most common genes and DNA. The V and J calls were determined by TCRdb, not by the authors. The sample has 300,000 to 350,000 distinct CDR3 sequences on record, about 13% of them singletons. Roughly a fifth of the sample lies in the top ten.

The chain employs TRBV6-6 and TRBJ1-6, with the D gene uncertain. The source material was PBMCs or a T cell subset sorted from them (not recorded which). The sequence was collected from a man in his late teens or twenties who had mild COVID-19 (a few samples of this study predate the infection). The sample titles of this study are shuffled in the database, so cell type and time point are left out; the donor was told from shared clones. The DNA sequence is TGTGCCAGCAGTTATGGGGAGAATAATTCACCCCTCCACTTT. Its translation is CASSYGENNSPLHF.